Detailed here is one TCR beta chain. Its antigen is not known. The data are from a study of CD8+CD57+ T cells in acquired aplastic anemia. The overall study: The average for DNA from sorted CD4+ and CD8+ cells was 3 to 4 ug. Whole-study results and caveats: The CD8+ Simpson's diversity of patients and controls was not significantly different.

For CDR3 and TCR beta VDJ profiling, genomic DNA was the template used. TCRdb re-called the reads through MiXCR, storing one row per CDR3 protein. The sample records under 200,000 distinct CDR3 sequences, about two thirds being singletons. CDR1 is SGHTA and CDR2 is FQGNSA in the germline V gene. The CDR3 has 15 residues. V was pared by 3 bases and J by 6 bases, with 7 bases of the junction left unmatched. All sequencing subjects had displayed CD8+CD57+ cell expansion on flow cytometry. The chain has TRBV7-2 and TRBJ2-3; 9 nucleotides line up with TRBD2. The sample was sorted CD4+, CD8+, or CD8+CD57+ T cells (not recorded which) from PBMCs. The TCR was taken from a human donor with aplastic anemia. This chain's CDR3 is CASSFLSGGGDTQYF. DNA of the CDR3: TGTGCCAGCAGCTTCCTTAGCGGGGGCGGGGATACGCAGTATTTT. Combining the CDR3 with reference TRBV7-2 and TRBJ2-3 gives the whole variable domain GAGVSQSPSNKVTEKGKDVELRCDPISGHTALYWYRQSLGQGLEFLIYFQGNSAPDKSGLPSDRFSAERTGGSVSTLTIQRTQQEDSAVYLCASSFLSGGGDTQYFGPGTRLTVL.